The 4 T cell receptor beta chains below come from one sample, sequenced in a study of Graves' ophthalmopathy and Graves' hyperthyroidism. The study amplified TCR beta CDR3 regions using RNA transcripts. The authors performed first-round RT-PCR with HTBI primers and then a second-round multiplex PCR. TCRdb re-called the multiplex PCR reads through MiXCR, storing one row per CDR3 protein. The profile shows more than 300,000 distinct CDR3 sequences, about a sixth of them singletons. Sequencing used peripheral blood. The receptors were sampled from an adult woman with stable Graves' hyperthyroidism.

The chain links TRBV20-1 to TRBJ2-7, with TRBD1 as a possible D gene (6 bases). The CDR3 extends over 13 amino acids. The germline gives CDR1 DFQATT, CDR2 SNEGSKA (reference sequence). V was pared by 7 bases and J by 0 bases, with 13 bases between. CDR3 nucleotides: TGCAGTGGGATCAGGGGAAACTCCTACGAGCAGTACTTC. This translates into CSGIRGNSYEQYF.

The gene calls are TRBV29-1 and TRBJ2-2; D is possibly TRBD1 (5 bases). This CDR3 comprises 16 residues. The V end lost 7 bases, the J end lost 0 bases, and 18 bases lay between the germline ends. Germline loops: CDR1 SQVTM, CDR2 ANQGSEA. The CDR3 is CSARRTGDANTGELFF. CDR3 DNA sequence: TGCAGCGCGCGAAGAACAGGAGACGCGAACACCGGGGAGCTGTTTTTT.

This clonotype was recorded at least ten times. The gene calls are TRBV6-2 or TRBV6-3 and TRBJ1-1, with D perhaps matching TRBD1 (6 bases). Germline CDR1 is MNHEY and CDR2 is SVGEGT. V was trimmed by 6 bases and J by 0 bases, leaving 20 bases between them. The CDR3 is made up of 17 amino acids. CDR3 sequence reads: CASSSVGQGRLNTEAFF. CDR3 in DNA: TGTGCCAGCAGCTCAGTCGGGCAGGGGCGCTTGAACACTGAAGCTTTCTTT.

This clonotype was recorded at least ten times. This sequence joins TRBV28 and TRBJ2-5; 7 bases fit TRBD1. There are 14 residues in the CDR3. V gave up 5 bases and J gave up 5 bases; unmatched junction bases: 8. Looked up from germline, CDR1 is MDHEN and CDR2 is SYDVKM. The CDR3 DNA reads TGTGCCAGCAGTCCGACAGGGCTAGGGGAGACCCAGTACTTC. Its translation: CASSPTGLGETQYF.